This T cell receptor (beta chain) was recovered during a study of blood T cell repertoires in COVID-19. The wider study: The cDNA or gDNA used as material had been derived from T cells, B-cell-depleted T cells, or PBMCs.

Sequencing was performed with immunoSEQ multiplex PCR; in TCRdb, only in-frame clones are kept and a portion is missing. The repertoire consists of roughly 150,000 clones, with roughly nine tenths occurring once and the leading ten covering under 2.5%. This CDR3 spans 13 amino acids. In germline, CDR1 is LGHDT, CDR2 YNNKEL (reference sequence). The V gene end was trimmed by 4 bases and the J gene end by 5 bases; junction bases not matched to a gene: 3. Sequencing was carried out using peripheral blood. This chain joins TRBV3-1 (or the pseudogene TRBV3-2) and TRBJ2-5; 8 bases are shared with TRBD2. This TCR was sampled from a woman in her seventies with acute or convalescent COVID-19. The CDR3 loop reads CASSPRLAETQYF. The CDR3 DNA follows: TGTGCCAGCAGCCCCAGACTAGCGGAGACCCAGTACTTC.